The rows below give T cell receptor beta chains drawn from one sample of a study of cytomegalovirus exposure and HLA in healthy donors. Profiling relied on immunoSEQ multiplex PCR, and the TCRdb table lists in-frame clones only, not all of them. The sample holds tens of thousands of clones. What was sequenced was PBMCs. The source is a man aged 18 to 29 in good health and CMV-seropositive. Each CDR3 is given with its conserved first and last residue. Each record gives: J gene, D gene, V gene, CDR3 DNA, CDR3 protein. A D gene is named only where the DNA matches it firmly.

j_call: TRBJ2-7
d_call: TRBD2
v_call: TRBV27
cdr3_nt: TGTGCCAGCAGTTTTCAACTAGCGAGGGAGCAGTACTTC
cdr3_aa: CASSFQLAREQYF

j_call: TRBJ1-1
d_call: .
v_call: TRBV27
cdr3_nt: TGTGCCAGCAGTTTTAGGGCAGGAGCAGGGACTGAAGCTTTCTTT
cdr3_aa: CASSFRAGAGTEAFF

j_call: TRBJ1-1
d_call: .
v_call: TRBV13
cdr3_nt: TGTGCCAGCAGCTTAATCGGCGGGAACACTGAAGCTTTCTTT
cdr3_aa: CASSLIGGNTEAFF

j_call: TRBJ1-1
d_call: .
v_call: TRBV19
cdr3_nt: TGTGCCAGTCGGGGTCATTGGGACACTGAAGCTTTCTTT
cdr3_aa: CASRGHWDTEAFF

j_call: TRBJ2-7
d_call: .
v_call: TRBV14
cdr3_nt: TGTGCCAGCAGCCAGGATCTAGAGGGCGAGCAGTACTTC
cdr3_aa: CASSQDLEGEQYF

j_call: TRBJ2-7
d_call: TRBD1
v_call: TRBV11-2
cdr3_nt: TGTGCCAGCAGCCCAACCACAGGGGTCGACTACGAGCAGTACTTC
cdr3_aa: CASSPTTGVDYEQYF

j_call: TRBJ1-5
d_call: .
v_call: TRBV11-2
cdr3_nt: TGTGCCAGCAGCGACAAGTCCAATCAGCCCCAGCATTTT
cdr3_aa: CASSDKSNQPQHF

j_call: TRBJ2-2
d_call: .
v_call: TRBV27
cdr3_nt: TGTGCCAGCAGTATAACTAGCCGGGTCGGGGAGCTGTTTTTT
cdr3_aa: CASSITSRVGELFF

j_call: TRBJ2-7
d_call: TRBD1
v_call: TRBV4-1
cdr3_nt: TGCGCCAGCAGCCAAAGATTGGGAGGACAGGGATACGAGCAGTACTTC
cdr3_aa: CASSQRLGGQGYEQYF

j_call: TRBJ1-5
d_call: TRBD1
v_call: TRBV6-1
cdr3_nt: TGTGCCAGCAGGGGGACAGGGAATCAGCCCCAGCATTTT
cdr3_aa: CASRGTGNQPQHF

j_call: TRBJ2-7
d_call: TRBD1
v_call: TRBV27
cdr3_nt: TGTGCCAGCAGTTTGACAGGGTCCTACGAGCAGTACTTC
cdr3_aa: CASSLTGSYEQYF

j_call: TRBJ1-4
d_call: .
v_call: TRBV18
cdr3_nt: TGTGCCAGCTCACCGCGGGCGTCTAATGAAAAACTGTTTTTT
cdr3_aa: CASSPRASNEKLFF

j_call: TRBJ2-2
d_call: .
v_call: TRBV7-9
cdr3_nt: TGTGCCAGCAGCTTAATCCCTGAGGTCGGGGAGCTGTTTTTT
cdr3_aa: CASSLIPEVGELFF

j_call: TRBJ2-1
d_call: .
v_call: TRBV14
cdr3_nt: TGTGCCAGCAGCCAAGATTGGAACTATCTCAGGGACAATGAGCAGTTCTTC
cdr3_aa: CASSQDWNYLRDNEQFF

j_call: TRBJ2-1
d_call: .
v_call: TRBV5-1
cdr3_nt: TGCGCCAGCAGCTCAAGAGCCGGGACTTACAATGAGCAGTTCTTC
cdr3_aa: CASSSRAGTYNEQFF

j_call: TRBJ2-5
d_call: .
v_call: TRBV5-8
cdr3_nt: TGTGCCAGCAGCAAAGGGGCACAAATCAGGGAGACCCAGTACTTC
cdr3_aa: CASSKGAQIRETQYF

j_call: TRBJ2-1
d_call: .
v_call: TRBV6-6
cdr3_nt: TGTGCCAGCAGCCCACAGGGCGTCCACAATGAGCAGTTCTTC
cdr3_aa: CASSPQGVHNEQFF

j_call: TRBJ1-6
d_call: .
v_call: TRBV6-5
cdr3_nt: TGTGCCAGCAGTTACTCTGGAGGGAATTCACCCCTCCACTTT
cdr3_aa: CASSYSGGNSPLHF

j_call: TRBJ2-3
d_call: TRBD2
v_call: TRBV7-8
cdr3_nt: TGTGCCAGCAGCTTACCGGCGGGAGGGCCGGGAGATACGCAGTATTTT
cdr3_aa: CASSLPAGGPGDTQYF

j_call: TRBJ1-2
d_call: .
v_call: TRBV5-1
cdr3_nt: TGCGCCAGCGGACCACAGGGAGTCGGGACCTTC
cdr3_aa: CASGPQGVGTF

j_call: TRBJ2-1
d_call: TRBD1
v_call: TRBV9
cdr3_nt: TGTGCCAGCAGCGCCGGGACAGGGGGGTTCAATGAGCAGTTCTTC
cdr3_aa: CASSAGTGGFNEQFF

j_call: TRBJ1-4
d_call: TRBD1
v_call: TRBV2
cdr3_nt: TGTGCCAGCAGTGGGACAGGAGAAAAACTGTTTTTT
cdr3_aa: CASSGTGEKLFF

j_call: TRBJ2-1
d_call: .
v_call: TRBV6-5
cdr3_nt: TGTGCCAGCAGCTACCCAGGGGACAATGAGCAGTTCTTC
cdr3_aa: CASSYPGDNEQFF

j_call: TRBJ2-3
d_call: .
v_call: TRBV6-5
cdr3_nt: TGTGCCAGCAGCTACCGGGGGATTGAGGGAGATACGCAGTATTTT
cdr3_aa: CASSYRGIEGDTQYF

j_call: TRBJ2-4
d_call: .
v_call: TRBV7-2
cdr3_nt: TGTGCCAGCAGCTTAGAGGACAGCTTAGCCAAAAACATTCAGTACTTC
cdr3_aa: CASSLEDSLAKNIQYF

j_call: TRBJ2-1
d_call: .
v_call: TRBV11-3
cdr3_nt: TGTGCCAGCAGCTTAGATGTAGCACCTAGCTCCTACAATGAGCAGTTCTTC
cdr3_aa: CASSLDVAPSSYNEQFF

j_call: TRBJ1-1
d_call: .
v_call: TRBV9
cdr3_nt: TGTGCCAGCAGCGTAGATAGGCAACCCCCGGGACAGAACACTGAAGCTTTCTTT
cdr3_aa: CASSVDRQPPGQNTEAFF

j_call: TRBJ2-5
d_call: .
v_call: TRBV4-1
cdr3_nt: TGCGCCAGCAGCCTGGCGGGCGCTCAAGAGACCCAGTACTTC
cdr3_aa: CASSLAGAQETQYF

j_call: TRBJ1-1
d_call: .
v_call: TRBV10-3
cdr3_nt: TGTGCCATTATGACAGGTATGAACACTGAAGCTTTCTTT
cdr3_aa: CAIMTGMNTEAFF

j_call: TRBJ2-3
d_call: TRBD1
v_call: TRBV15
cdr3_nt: TGTGCCACCAGCACGCGACAGGGGGGAACAGATACGCAGTATTTT
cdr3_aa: CATSTRQGGTDTQYF

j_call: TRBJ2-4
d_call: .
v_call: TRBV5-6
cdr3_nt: TGTGCCAGCAGCCCTCAGGGGGCCAAAAACATTCAGTACTTC
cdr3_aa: CASSPQGAKNIQYF

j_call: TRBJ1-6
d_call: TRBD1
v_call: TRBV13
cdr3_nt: TGTGCCAGCAGCTTAGCCGGGACAGGGTCGCTACCCCTCCACTTT
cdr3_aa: CASSLAGTGSLPLHF

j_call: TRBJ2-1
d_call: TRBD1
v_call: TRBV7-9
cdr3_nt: TGTGCCAGCGAGGGGACAGGGGTAAGGGGCTCCTACAATGAGCAGTTCTTC
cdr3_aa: CASEGTGVRGSYNEQFF

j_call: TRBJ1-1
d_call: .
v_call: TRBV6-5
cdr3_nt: TGTGCCAGCAGTTACCGCCAGGTCATGAACACTGAAGCTTTCTTT
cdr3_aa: CASSYRQVMNTEAFF

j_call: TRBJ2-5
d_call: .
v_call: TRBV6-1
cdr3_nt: TGTGCCAGCAGAATTAGCGGCCAAGAGACCCAGTACTTC
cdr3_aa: CASRISGQETQYF

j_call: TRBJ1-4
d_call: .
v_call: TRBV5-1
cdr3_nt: TGCGCCAGCAGTCAAGCTCAGGGCCTATCCGGAAAACTGTTTTTT
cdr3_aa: CASSQAQGLSGKLFF

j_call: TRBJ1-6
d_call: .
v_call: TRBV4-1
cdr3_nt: TGCGCCAGCAGCCGAGAGGGACAAAGACCACCCCTCCACTTT
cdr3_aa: CASSREGQRPPLHF

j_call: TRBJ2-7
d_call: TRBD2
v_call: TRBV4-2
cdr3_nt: TGTGCCAGCAGCGACCTGGGGCGGGAGGGCACCTACGAGCAGTACTTC
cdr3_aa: CASSDLGREGTYEQYF

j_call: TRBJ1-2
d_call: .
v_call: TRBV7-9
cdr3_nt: TGTGCCAGCAGCTTGCAGGGAGGCGGCTATGGCTACACCTTC
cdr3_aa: CASSLQGGGYGYTF

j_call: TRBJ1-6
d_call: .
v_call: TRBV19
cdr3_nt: TGTGCCAGTAGTGCGGTAGGAAATAATTCACCCCTCCACTTT
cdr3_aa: CASSAVGNNSPLHF

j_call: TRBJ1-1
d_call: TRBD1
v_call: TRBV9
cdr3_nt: TGTGCCAGCAGCGTAGGAGGGACAGGGGCTTTCTTT
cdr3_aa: CASSVGGTGAFF

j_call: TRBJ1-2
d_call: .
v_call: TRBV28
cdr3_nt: TGTGCCAGCTTATCTCCGGGGGGGATTAACTATGGCTACACCTTC
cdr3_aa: CASLSPGGINYGYTF

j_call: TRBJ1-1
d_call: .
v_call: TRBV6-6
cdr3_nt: TGTGCCAGCAGTTATCCTTCTTTCTTT
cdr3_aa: CASSYPSFF

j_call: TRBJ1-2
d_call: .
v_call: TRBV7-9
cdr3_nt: TGTGCCAGCAGCCTCCTAGGACAAAGCTATGGCTACACCTTC
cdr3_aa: CASSLLGQSYGYTF

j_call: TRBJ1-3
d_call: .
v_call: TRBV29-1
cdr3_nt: TGCAGCGGAACTAGTCAGGGGTACTTTGGAAACACCATATATTTT
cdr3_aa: CSGTSQGYFGNTIYF

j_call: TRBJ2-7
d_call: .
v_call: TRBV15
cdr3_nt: TGTGCCACCAGCAGAGATAAGCGGGCGTACGAGCAGTACTTC
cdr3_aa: CATSRDKRAYEQYF

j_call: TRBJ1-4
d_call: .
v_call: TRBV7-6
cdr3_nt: TGTGCCAGCAGTTCCACAGGGTCAACTAATGAAAAACTGTTTTTT
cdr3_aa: CASSSTGSTNEKLFF

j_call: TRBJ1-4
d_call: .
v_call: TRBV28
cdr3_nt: TGTGCCAGCAGCAACACAGGGCAGGCTGAAAAACTGTTTTTT
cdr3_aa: CASSNTGQAEKLFF

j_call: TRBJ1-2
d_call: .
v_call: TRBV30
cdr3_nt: TGTGCGTTACAGGATCCAGGGGCAAGGCAAGGCTACACCTTC
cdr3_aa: CALQDPGARQGYTF

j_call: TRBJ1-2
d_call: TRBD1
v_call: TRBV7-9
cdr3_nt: TGTGCCAGCACCCTCGGAGGGACAGGGGATAACTATGGCTACACCTTC
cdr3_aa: CASTLGGTGDNYGYTF

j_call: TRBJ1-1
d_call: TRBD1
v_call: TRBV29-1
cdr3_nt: TGCAGCGGATGGGACAGGGCTATGAACACTGAAGCTTTCTTT
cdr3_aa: CSGWDRAMNTEAFF

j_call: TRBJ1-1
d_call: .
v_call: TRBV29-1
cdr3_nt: TGCAGCGTTCCCCAGGTTCCAGGTGGTGCTTTCTTT
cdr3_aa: CSVPQVPGGAFF

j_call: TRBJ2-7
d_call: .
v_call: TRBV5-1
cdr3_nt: TGCGCCAGCAGCTTGACTCACAGGGCAGAGTACGAGCAGTACTTC
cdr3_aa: CASSLTHRAEYEQYF

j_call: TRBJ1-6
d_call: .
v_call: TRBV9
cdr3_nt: TGTGCCAGCAGCGGAGAACCGGGACATGAGAATTCACCCCTCCACTTT
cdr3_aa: CASSGEPGHENSPLHF

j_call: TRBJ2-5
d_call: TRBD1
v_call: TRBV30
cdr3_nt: TGTGCCTGGAGCATTGGACAGGGAGGACCCCAAGAGACCCAGTACTTC
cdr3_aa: CAWSIGQGGPQETQYF

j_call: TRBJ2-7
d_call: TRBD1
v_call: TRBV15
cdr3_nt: TGTGCCACCAGCCTCCGGACAGGGAAATCCTACGAGCAGTACTTC
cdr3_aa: CATSLRTGKSYEQYF

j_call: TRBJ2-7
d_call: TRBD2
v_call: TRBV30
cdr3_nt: TGTGCCTGGAGTCCACGGTACGGGACTAGAGAACCCCGTGAGCAGTACTTC
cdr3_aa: CAWSPRYGTREPREQYF

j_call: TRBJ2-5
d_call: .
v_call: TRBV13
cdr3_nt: TGTGCCAGCAGCGCGGGGGGACAGCCTCAAGAGACCCAGTACTTC
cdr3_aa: CASSAGGQPQETQYF

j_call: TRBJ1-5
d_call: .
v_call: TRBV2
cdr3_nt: TGTGCCAGCAGTGCAAGGCGGGGGGGTCAGCCCCAGCATTTT
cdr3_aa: CASSARRGGQPQHF